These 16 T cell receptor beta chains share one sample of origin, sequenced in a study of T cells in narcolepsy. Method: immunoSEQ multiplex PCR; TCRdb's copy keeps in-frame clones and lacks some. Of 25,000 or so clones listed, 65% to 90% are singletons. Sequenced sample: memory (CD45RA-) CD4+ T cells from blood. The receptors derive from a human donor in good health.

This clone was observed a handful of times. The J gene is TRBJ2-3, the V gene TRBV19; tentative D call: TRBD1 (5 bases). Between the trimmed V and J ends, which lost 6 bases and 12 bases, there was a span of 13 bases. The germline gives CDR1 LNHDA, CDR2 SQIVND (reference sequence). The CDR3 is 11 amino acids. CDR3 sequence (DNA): TGTGCCAGTAGGGGGCAGGTCGGACAGTATTTT. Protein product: CASRGQVGQYF.

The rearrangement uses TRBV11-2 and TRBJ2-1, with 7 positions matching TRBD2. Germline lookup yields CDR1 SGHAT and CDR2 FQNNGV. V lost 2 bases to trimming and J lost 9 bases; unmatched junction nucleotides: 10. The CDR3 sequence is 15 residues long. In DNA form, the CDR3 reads TGTGCCAGCAGCTTATCTCGGACTAGGACGGGTGAGCAGTTCTTC. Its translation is CASSLSRTRTGEQFF.

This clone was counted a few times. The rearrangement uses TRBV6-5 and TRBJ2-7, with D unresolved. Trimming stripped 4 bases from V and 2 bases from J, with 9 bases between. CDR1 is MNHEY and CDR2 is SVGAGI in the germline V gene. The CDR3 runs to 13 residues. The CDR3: CASSLTGAYEQYF. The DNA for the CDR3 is TGTGCCAGCAGTTTGACGGGTGCCTACGAGCAGTACTTC.

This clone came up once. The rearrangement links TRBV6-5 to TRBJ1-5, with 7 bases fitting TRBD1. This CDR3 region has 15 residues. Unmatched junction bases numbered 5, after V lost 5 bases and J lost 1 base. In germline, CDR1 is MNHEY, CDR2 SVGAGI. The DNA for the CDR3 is TGTGCCAGCAGTAACAGGGGAAGCAGCAATCAGCCCCAGCATTTT. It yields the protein CASSNRGSSNQPQHF.

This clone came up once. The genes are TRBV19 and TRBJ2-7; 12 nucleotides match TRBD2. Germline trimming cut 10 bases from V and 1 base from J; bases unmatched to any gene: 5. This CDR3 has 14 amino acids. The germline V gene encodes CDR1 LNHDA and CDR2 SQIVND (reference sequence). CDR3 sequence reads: CATRTSGTSYEQYF. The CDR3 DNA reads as TGTGCCACCCGGACTAGCGGGACTTCCTACGAGCAGTACTTC.

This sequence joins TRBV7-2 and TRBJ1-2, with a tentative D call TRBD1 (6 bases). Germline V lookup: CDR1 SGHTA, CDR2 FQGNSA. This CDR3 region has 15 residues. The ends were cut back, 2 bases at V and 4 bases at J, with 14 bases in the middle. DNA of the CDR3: TGTGCCAGCAGCTTAAACCAGGGGCCTTCCTATGGCTACACCTTC. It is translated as CASSLNQGPSYGYTF.

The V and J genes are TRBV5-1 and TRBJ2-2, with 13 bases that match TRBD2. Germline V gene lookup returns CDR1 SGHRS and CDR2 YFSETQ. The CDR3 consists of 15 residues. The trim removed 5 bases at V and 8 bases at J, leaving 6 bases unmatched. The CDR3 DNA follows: TGCGCCAGCAGTCATGGACTAGCGGGAGAGGGGGAGCTGTTTTTT. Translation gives CASSHGLAGEGELFF.

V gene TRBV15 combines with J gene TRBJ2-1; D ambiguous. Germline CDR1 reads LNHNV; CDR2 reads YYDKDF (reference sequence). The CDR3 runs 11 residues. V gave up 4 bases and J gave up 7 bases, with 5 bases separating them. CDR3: CATSTHNEQFF. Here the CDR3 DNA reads TGTGCCACCAGCACCCATAATGAGCAGTTCTTC.

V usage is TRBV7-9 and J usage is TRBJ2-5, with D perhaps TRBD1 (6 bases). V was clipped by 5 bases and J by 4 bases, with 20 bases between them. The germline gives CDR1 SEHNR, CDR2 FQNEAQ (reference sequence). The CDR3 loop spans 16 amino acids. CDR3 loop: CASSRRDTPSRETQYF. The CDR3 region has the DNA TGTGCCAGCAGCCGCCGGGACACACCCTCAAGAGAGACCCAGTACTTC.

Here the CDR3 reads CASKPGQRDQPQHF. The CDR3 DNA is TGTGCCAGCAAACCGGGACAGAGGGATCAGCCCCAGCATTTT. The chain carries TRBV6-1 and TRBJ1-5, with 7 bases identical to TRBD1. Looked up from germline, CDR1 is MNHNS and CDR2 is SASEGT. CDR3 length: 14 amino acids. V shed 7 bases, J shed 5 bases, and the junction held 8 bases outside the gene matches.

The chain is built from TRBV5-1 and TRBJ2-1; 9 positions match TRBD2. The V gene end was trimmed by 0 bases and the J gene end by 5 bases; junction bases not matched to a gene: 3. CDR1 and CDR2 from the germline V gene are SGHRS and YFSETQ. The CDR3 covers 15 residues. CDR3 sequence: CASSLGPSGDNEQFF. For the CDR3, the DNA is TGCGCCAGCAGCTTGGGGCCTAGCGGGGACAATGAGCAGTTCTTC.

The chain's CDR3 is CASSATGDYGYTF. The DNA of the CDR3 is TGTGCCAGCAGTGCCACAGGGGACTATGGCTACACCTTC. The chain has TRBV6-4 and TRBJ1-2; 7 bases line up with TRBD1. The germline CDR1 and CDR2 sequences are MRHNA and SNTAGT. The CDR3 runs to 13 residues. Trimming cost V 4 bases and J 3 bases; bases outside gene matches: 2.

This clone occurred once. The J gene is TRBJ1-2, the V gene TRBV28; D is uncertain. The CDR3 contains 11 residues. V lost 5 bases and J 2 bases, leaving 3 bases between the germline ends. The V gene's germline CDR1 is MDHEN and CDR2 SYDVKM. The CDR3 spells CASSVNYGYTF. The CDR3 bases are TGTGCCAGCAGTGTGAACTATGGCTACACCTTC.

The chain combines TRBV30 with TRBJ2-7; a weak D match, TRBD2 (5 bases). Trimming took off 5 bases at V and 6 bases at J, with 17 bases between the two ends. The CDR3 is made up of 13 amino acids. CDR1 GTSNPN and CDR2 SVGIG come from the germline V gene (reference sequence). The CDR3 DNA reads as TGTGCCTGGGTGTGGCGGAGCGGTAGCGAGCAGTACTTC. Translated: CAWVWRSGSEQYF.

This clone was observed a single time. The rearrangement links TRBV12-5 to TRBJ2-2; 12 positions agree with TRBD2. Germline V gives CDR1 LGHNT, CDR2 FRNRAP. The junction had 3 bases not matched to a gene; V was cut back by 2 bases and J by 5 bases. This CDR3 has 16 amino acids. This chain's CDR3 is CASGLIGLAGTGELFF. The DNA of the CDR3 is TGTGCTAGTGGTTTGATCGGACTAGCGGGAACCGGGGAGCTGTTTTTT. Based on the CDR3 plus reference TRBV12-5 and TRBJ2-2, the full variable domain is DARVTQTPRHKVTEMGQEVTMRCQPILGHNTVFWYRQTMMQGLELLAYFRNRAPLDDSGMPKDRFSAEMPDATLATLKIQPSEPRDSAVYFCASGLIGLAGTGELFFGEGSRLTVL.

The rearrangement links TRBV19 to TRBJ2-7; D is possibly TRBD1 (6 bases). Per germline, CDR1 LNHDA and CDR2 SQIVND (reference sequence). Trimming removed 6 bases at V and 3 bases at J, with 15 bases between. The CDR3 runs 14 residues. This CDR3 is CASRGGAPYYEQYF. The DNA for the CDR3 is TGTGCCAGTAGAGGGGGTGCACCTTACTACGAGCAGTACTTC.